This T cell receptor (beta chain) originates from a study of response to subunit inactivated influenza vaccine. Trimming cost V 7 bases and J 1 base, with 21 bases left between them. Per germline, CDR1 SGHRS and CDR2 YFSETQ. This CDR3 has 18 amino acids. MiXCR, applied by TCRdb to the RT-PCR reads, yields one record per CDR3 protein. The sample yields more than 450,000 distinct CDR3 sequences, around 11% seen once. These data were also filed under a second study, of T cells expressing NK-cell markers. That paper adds: cDNA encoding TCR beta was synthesized via 5'RACE template switching incorporating UMIs. The same clonotypes also predominated in the CD3+CD56-NKG2C+ fraction of several donors.

Sequences were derived from PBMCs from blood, sampled on the day of vaccination. The clonotype comes from a man aged 45-65 years who received an inactivated influenza vaccine. V gene TRBV5-1 combines with J gene TRBJ2-6; D may be TRBD2 (6 bases). Here the CDR3 reads CASSLPPGGGSGANVLTF. The CDR3 DNA reads TGCGCCAGCTCTCTACCCCCAGGAGGAGGGTCTGGGGCCAACGTCCTGACTTTC.